These T cell receptor beta chains were read from a single sample in a study of blood T cell repertoires in COVID-19. Profiling relied on immunoSEQ multiplex PCR, and the TCRdb table lists in-frame clones only, not all of them. The repertoire includes some 240,000 clones, about nine tenths of them detected once, and about 6.3% sits in the top ten. Sequencing was performed on peripheral blood. The source is a man in his fifties or sixties who had recovered from COVID-19. Each CDR3 is given with its conserved first and last residue. A D gene is named only where the DNA matches it firmly. Clone size is given for some rows only: seen once, a few or many times, or a class if the clone is expanded.

v_gene	j_gene	d_gene	abundance	CDR3nt	CDR3aa
TRBV6-1	TRBJ2-2	-	-	TGTGCCAGCAGTGAATGGCACACCGGGGAGCTGTTTTTT	CASSEWHTGELFF
TRBV7-7	TRBJ2-1	TRBD1	-	TGTGCTAGCAGCTCGGACAGGGGCGATGAGCAGTTCTTC	CASSSDRGDEQFF
TRBV30	TRBJ2-2	-	-	TGTGCCTGGAGTGTATTGGGGGCGCAGAGCACCGGGGAGCTGTTTTTT	CAWSVLGAQSTGELFF
TRBV12-5	TRBJ2-5	TRBD1	-	TGTGCTAGTGGTTTGTGGCGCAGGGGGCAAGAGACCCAGTACTTC	CASGLWRRGQETQYF
TRBV29-1	TRBJ2-7	-	-	TGCAGCGTTCTAGAGGCTTACGAGCAGTACTTC	CSVLEAYEQYF
TRBV19	TRBJ2-7	TRBD2	-	TGTGCCAGTAGTATCGGCCGGACTAGCGGGAGGCGGGGCTCCTACGAGCAGTACTTC	CASSIGRTSGRRGSYEQYF
TRBV19	TRBJ1-1	-	-	TGTGCCAGTAATCTCCGACGGGGGATGAACACTGAAGCTTTCTTT	CASNLRRGMNTEAFF
TRBV27	TRBJ1-1	-	-	TGTGCCAGCAGTCCCTCTAACAGGAACACTGAAGCTTTCTTT	CASSPSNRNTEAFF
TRBV18	TRBJ2-2	-	-	TGTGCCAGCTCACCAACTCGGAGGGGAGAGGGGAACACCGGGGAGCTGTTTTTT	CASSPTRRGEGNTGELFF
TRBV5-6	TRBJ2-7	TRBD2	-	TGTGCCAGCAGCTTGGTGGCTAGCGGGACCTACGAGCAGTACTTC	CASSLVASGTYEQYF
TRBV7-9	TRBJ1-1	-	-	TGTGCCAGCAGTCCCCAGAACACTGAAGCTTTCTTT	CASSPQNTEAFF
TRBV28	TRBJ1-6	-	-	TGTGCCAGCAGTTTGTCTGGGGGCGGCTCGAATTCACCCCTCCACTTT	CASSLSGGGSNSPLHF
TRBV20-1	TRBJ1-5	TRBD1	few	TGCAGTGCTAGTATAACGGGACAGTATAGCAATCAGCCCCAGCATTTT	CSASITGQYSNQPQHF
TRBV2	TRBJ2-6	TRBD1	once	TGTGCCAGCAGTGCAACAGGGGCTGGGGCCAACGTCCTGACTTTC	CASSATGAGANVLTF
TRBV29-1	TRBJ1-1	-	once	TGCAGCGCGGGCCGAACGGGAACTGAAGCTTTCTTT	CSAGRTGTEAFF
TRBV3-1/TRBV3-2	TRBJ2-7	-	-	TGTGCCAGCAGCCCCGCAGGGTTTAACGAGCAGTACTTC	CASSPAGFNEQYF
TRBV6-5	TRBJ1-3	-	few	TGTGCCAGCAGTTTGTGGCCCATGATCTCTGGAAACACCATATATTTT	CASSLWPMISGNTIYF
TRBV6-1	TRBJ1-2	-	-	TGTGCCAGCAGTGAAGCGGAGGTACTTAGTAGCTATGGCTACACCTTC	CASSEAEVLSSYGYTF
TRBV7-3	TRBJ2-1	-	-	TGTGCCAGCAGCTTAAAGGACGGCGGGAAGAACGATGAGCAGTTCTTC	CASSLKDGGKNDEQFF
TRBV27	TRBJ2-7	-	-	TGTGCCAGCAGTTTAACCTCCCAGACGAGGCGAATCCACGAGCAGTACTTC	CASSLTSQTRRIHEQYF
TRBV29-1	TRBJ1-1	TRBD1	once	TGCAGCGTTAGACAGGGGAACACTGAAGCTTTCTTT	CSVRQGNTEAFF
TRBV6-5	TRBJ2-4	TRBD2	few	TGTGCCAGCAGTCCTAGCGGGAGGTCCAAAAACATTCAGTACTTC	CASSPSGRSKNIQYF
TRBV2	TRBJ2-1	-	-	TGTGCCAGCAGTGAATGGCTTCCCCCATACAATGAGCAGTTCTTC	CASSEWLPPYNEQFF
TRBV7-9	TRBJ1-2	-	-	TGTGCCAGCAGCCTTCTGCCCGGGGGCTACACCTTC	CASSLLPGGYTF
TRBV27	TRBJ1-1	-	-	TGTGCCAGCAGCCCGAAAGTCACAGAGAACACTGAAGCTTTCTTT	CASSPKVTENTEAFF
TRBV14	TRBJ2-2	TRBD2	-	TGTGCCAGCAGCCAAATAAGACCGGGAGGGCTGAACACCGGGGAGCTGTTTTTT	CASSQIRPGGLNTGELFF
TRBV6-1	TRBJ1-2	-	-	TGTGCCAGCAGTGAACGTGAACAGGCATATGGCTACACCTTC	CASSEREQAYGYTF
TRBV28	TRBJ1-5	TRBD1	-	TGTGCCAGCAGTGACGGGACAGTCAATCAGCCCCAGCATTTT	CASSDGTVNQPQHF
TRBV18	TRBJ1-1	TRBD1	-	TGTGCCAGCTCACCACAGGGGGCGCGGGCTGAAGCTTTCTTT	CASSPQGARAEAFF
TRBV5-6	TRBJ2-1	-	-	TGTGCCAGCAGTGGGACAGAGCAGTTCTTC	CASSGTEQFF
TRBV9	TRBJ2-7	TRBD2	-	TGTGCCAGCAGCCCAAGGACTAGCGCCTCCTACGAGCAGTACTTC	CASSPRTSASYEQYF
TRBV25-1	TRBJ2-1	TRBD2	-	TGTGCCAGCAGTTTAGCGGGGGTCTACAATGAGCAGTTCTTC	CASSLAGVYNEQFF
TRBV3-1/TRBV3-2	TRBJ1-2	-	-	TGTGCCAGCAGCCGGGAGCTGGGGGCCTATGGCTACACCTTC	CASSRELGAYGYTF
TRBV11-3	TRBJ2-1	-	-	TGTGCCAGCAGCTTAACAGGGAACGCATGGGATGAGCAGTTCTTC	CASSLTGNAWDEQFF
TRBV19	TRBJ2-5	TRBD2	once	TGTGCCAGTAGTATGACCGGGACTAGCACAGAGGCCCAGTACTTC	CASSMTGTSTEAQYF
TRBV7-9	TRBJ2-5	TRBD2	-	TGTGCCAGCAGGACTAGCGGGGGCCAAGAGACCCAGTACTTC	CASRTSGGQETQYF
TRBV7-2	TRBJ2-1	-	-	TGTGCCAGCAGCCAGGGTAGGGCCTCCTACAATGAGCAGTTCTTC	CASSQGRASYNEQFF
TRBV16	TRBJ1-1	TRBD1	-	TGTGCCAGCAGCCAGGGGGACAGGGGAGTCACTGAAGCTTTCTTT	CASSQGDRGVTEAFF
TRBV18	TRBJ2-7	-	-	TGTGCCAGCTCCCCCACTAGCAGTTACTACGAGCAGTACTTC	CASSPTSSYYEQYF
TRBV19	TRBJ2-3	TRBD1	-	TGTGCCAGTCAGGATTGGGACAGGGCGGCGCGTGGCACAGATACGCAGTATTTT	CASQDWDRAARGTDTQYF
TRBV18	TRBJ2-3	TRBD2	-	TGTGCCAGCTCACCAGTAGGGACTAGCAGCACAGATACGCAGTATTTT	CASSPVGTSSTDTQYF
TRBV20-1	TRBJ1-1	TRBD1	-	TGCAGTGCTACCCTGGACAGGACAGCTTTCTTT	CSATLDRTAFF
TRBV6-4	TRBJ1-4	-	-	TGTGCCAGCAGTGACTTCGTTGAGCGGGGTTTGGTGGAAAAACTGTTTTTT	CASSDFVERGLVEKLFF